Listed here are 7 T cell receptor beta chains from one sample, sequenced in a study of OX40 agonist ivuxolimab in advanced cancers. Data came from immunoSEQ multiplex PCR; TCRdb stores just in-frame clones and leaves some out. The data show around 150,000 clones, about 92% seen once. Source: CD4+ or CD8+ T cells sorted from blood, taken in a trial of the OX40 agonist ivuxolimab. These receptors all stem from an adult with an advanced solid tumor such as melanoma, head and neck, liver or kidney cancer.

In its sample, this clone was seen once. J is TRBJ1-2 and V is TRBV28, with D uncertain. V lost 2 bases, J lost 2 bases, and 6 bases lay in between. The CDR3 is 13 residues long. Germline V gene data show CDR1 as MDHEN and CDR2 as SYDVKM. The CDR3 loop is CASSLGLNYGYTF. In nucleotides, the CDR3 is TGTGCCAGCAGTTTAGGTCTGAACTATGGCTACACCTTC.

The rearrangement links TRBV5-1 to TRBJ2-3; D might be TRBD1 or TRBD2, each matching 5 bases. Looked up from germline, CDR1 is SGHRS and CDR2 is YFSETQ. Trimming shortened V by 5 bases and J by 1 base, and 8 bases separated the two germline ends. The CDR3 is 13 amino acids. CDR3 bases: TGCGCCAGCAGAGGGGACGGCACAGATACGCAGTATTTT. It specifies CASRGDGTDTQYF.

The chain combines TRBV5-4 with TRBJ2-5; D is unresolved. CDR3 length equals 13 residues. V lost 2 bases, J lost 5 bases, and 10 bases lay in between. Germline V gives CDR1 SGHNT, CDR2 YYREEE (reference sequence). In DNA, the CDR3 is TGTGCCAGCAGCTTTTGGGTGGGTGAGACCCAGTACTTC. Protein product: CASSFWVGETQYF. Full variable domain (rest looked up from reference TRBV5-4 and TRBJ2-5): ETGVTQSPTHLIKTRGQQVTLRCSSQSGHNTVSWYQQALGQGPQFIFQYYREEENGRGNFPPRFSGLQFPNYSSELNVNALELDDSALYLCASSFWVGETQYFGPGTRLLVL.

The rearrangement uses TRBV30 and TRBJ2-7, with D uncertain. Germline-derived CDR1 and CDR2 are GTSNPN and SVGIG (reference sequence). The V end was cut by 4 bases, the J end by 0 bases, with 13 bases between. The CDR3 contains 14 residues. The CDR3 region is CAWIQDSSSYEQYF. The CDR3 DNA follows: TGTGCCTGGATCCAAGACTCGAGCTCCTACGAGCAGTACTTC.

The rearrangement uses TRBV6-1 and TRBJ2-7; either TRBD1 or TRBD2 may fit D (5 bases each). CDR1 and CDR2 from the germline V gene are MNHNS and SASEGT. The CDR3 covers 14 residues. The ends were cut back, 8 bases at V and 2 bases at J, with 16 bases in the middle. The CDR3 DNA is TGTGCCAGCGTGTGGGACCCCGGGACCTACGAGCAGTACTTC. This codes for CASVWDPGTYEQYF.

CDR3 DNA sequence: TGTGCCAGCAGCCCAAACAGGGACTTGAACACCGGGGAGCTGTTTTTT. It is translated as CASSPNRDLNTGELFF. The J gene is TRBJ2-2, the V gene TRBV7-9, with D possibly called TRBD1 or TRBD2 (6 bases each). Trimming took off 5 bases at V and 1 base at J, with 14 bases between the two ends. The CDR3 runs 16 residues. CDR1 and CDR2 from the germline V gene are SEHNR and FQNEAQ (reference sequence).

The J gene is TRBJ2-7, the V gene TRBV4-1; 7 bases are a match to TRBD1. V lost 2 bases to trimming and J lost 2 bases; unmatched junction nucleotides: 3. The germline V gene encodes CDR1 MGHRA and CDR2 YSYEKL. This CDR3 is 14 amino acids long. CDR3 sequence: CASSQIDRAYEQYF. DNA for the CDR3: TGCGCCAGCAGCCAAATCGACAGGGCCTACGAGCAGTACTTC.